The 25 T cell receptor beta chains below were found in one sample sequenced in a study of cytomegalovirus exposure and HLA in healthy donors. A multiplex PCR was run with 60 Vbeta primers and 13 Jbeta primers. Assay used: immunoSEQ multiplex PCR; TCRdb lists only in-frame clones, some missing. The sample shows around 200,000 clones, just under 85% of them seen only once. Input material: PBMCs. The receptors stem from a woman aged 40 to 49 in good health and CMV-seronegative.

V usage is TRBV7-9 and J usage is TRBJ2-2; D is ambiguous. This CDR3 is built from 13 residues. V was shortened by 4 bases and J by 3 bases, with 6 bases between the two germline ends. Per germline, CDR1 SEHNR and CDR2 FQNEAQ (reference sequence). The CDR3 here is CASSSPYTGELFF. CDR3 sequence (DNA): TGTGCCAGCAGCTCTCCCTACACCGGGGAGCTGTTTTTT.

On this clone: The same CDR3 also results from other DNA sequences found in this sample. The rearrangement uses TRBV13 and TRBJ2-2; 12 bases agree with TRBD2. V shed 5 bases, J shed 6 bases, and the junction held 7 bases outside the gene matches. The CDR3 length is 16 residues. Germline V gene lookup returns CDR1 PRHDT and CDR2 FYEKMQ (reference sequence). CDR3 bases: TGTGCCAGCAGCACCGGACTAGCGGGGCGACCCGGGGAGCTGTTTTTT. Its translation: CASSTGLAGRPGELFF.

V gene TRBV19 combines with J gene TRBJ1-1; D is undetermined. V gave up 5 bases and J gave up 0 bases, with 16 bases separating them. The CDR3 is 16 amino acids. From germline, CDR1 is LNHDA and CDR2 SQIVND (reference sequence). The CDR3 protein is CASSANPGVLNTEAFF. The CDR3 DNA is TGTGCCAGTAGTGCAAACCCGGGAGTTCTGAACACTGAAGCTTTCTTT.

CDR3 region: CASSGDRLNTEAFF. DNA for the CDR3: TGCGCCAGCAGCGGGGACAGGTTGAACACTGAAGCTTTCTTT. V and J are TRBV5-1 and TRBJ1-1, with TRBD1 matching 8 bases. V trimming: 4 bases; J trimming: 0 bases; junction bases outside the gene matches: 2. The germline V gene encodes CDR1 SGHRS and CDR2 YFSETQ. CDR3 length: 14 amino acids.

This clone was observed a single time. The gene calls are TRBV11-2 and TRBJ1-4; unclear D gene. V dropped 5 bases and J dropped 8 bases, with 12 bases sitting between them. Germline CDR1 SGHAT, CDR2 FQNNGV. This CDR3 is 13 amino acids long. The CDR3 DNA reads TGTGCCAGCAGCCGAGGACCGGGAGAAAAACTGTTTTTT. The encoded protein is CASSRGPGEKLFF.

The V gene is TRBV19, the J gene TRBJ1-2; 7 bases fit TRBD1. Unmatched junction bases numbered 4, after V lost 6 bases and J lost 6 bases. From germline, CDR1 is LNHDA and CDR2 SQIVND (reference sequence). This CDR3 comprises 12 residues. The CDR3 DNA sequence: TGTGCCAGTAGGCGCCAGGGGGATGGCTACACCTTC. Its protein product is CASRRQGDGYTF.

The J gene is TRBJ1-1, the V gene TRBV28, with 8 nucleotides matching TRBD1. With V trimmed by 7 bases and J by 4 bases, 5 bases remained unmatched. The germline CDR1 and CDR2 sequences are MDHEN and SYDVKM. This CDR3 has 13 residues. The CDR3 DNA reads as TGTGCCAGCATCCGACAGGGGAGCACTGAAGCTTTCTTT. Protein product: CASIRQGSTEAFF.

The chain employs TRBV9 and TRBJ2-1, with 11 bases lining up with TRBD1. V lost 5 bases to trimming and J lost 4 bases; unmatched junction nucleotides: 5. CDR1 is SGDLS and CDR2 is YYNGEE in the germline V gene. The CDR3 totals 15 residues. In DNA form, the CDR3 reads TGTGCCAGCAGTGCCGGGACAGGGGGATACAATGAGCAGTTCTTC. This gives the protein CASSAGTGGYNEQFF.

This chain joins TRBV19 and TRBJ1-2; a possible D gene is TRBD1 (5 bases). The CDR3 loop spans 14 amino acids. The germline CDR1 and CDR2 sequences are LNHDA and SQIVND (reference sequence). V lost 4 bases and J lost 2, with 11 bases in between. The CDR3 reads CASSTLQENYGYTF. For the CDR3, the DNA is TGTGCCAGTAGTACCTTACAGGAAAACTATGGCTACACCTTC.

V gene TRBV25-1 combines with J gene TRBJ2-3; 11 nucleotides align to TRBD2. V lost 6 bases and J lost 3; bases outside the gene matches: 2. This CDR3 spans 14 amino acids. The germline gives CDR1 MGHDK, CDR2 SYGVNS. Here the CDR3 reads CASRLAGVTDTQYF. CDR3 sequence (DNA): TGTGCCAGCAGACTAGCGGGGGTAACAGATACGCAGTATTTT.

The V and J genes are TRBV7-9 and TRBJ1-2; perhaps TRBD1 as D (6 bases). CDR3 length: 14 amino acids. Deletions cut 4 bases from V and 5 bases from J, with 14 bases between. CDR1 and CDR2 from the germline V gene are SEHNR and FQNEAQ (reference sequence). DNA for the CDR3: TGTGCCAGCAGCTCACGGGACACCGGATATGGCTACACCTTC. This encodes CASSSRDTGYGYTF.

The rearrangement links TRBV4-3 to TRBJ1-3, with TRBD1 matching over 7 bases. Germline V CDR1 and CDR2: LGHNA, YSLEER. The CDR3 has 16 residues. Trimming cost V 0 bases and J 4 bases; bases outside gene matches: 6. The CDR3 coding sequence is TGCGCCAGCAGCCAAGATAGGGACAGCCTGGGAAACACCATATATTTT. Translating it yields CASSQDRDSLGNTIYF.

This clone occurred a few times. This chain uses TRBV5-6 with TRBJ1-1; D ambiguous. The CDR3 is 11 amino acids. V lost 1 base, J lost 5 bases, and 3 bases lay in between. Germline assignment: CDR1 SGHDT and CDR2 YYEEEE. The CDR3 here is CASSLSTEAFF. The CDR3 nucleotides are TGTGCCAGCAGCTTGTCGACTGAAGCTTTCTTT. The full variable domain, its missing parts supplied by reference TRBV5-6 and TRBJ1-1, is DAGVTQSPTHLIKTRGQQVTLRCSPKSGHDTVSWYQQALGQGPQFIFQYYEEEERQRGNFPDRFSGHQFPNYSSELNVNALLLGDSALYLCASSLSTEAFFGQGTRLTVV.

V is TRBV11-2 and J is TRBJ2-2, with D tentatively TRBD1 (5 bases). Germline CDR1 and CDR2: SGHAT and FQNNGV. This CDR3 comprises 15 residues. Trimming pared 5 bases from V and 0 bases from J, leaving 10 bases between. CDR3 sequence reads: CASSKGHANTGELFF. CDR3 in DNA: TGTGCCAGCAGCAAAGGACACGCGAACACCGGGGAGCTGTTTTTT.

The sample holds a few counts of this clone. The chain joins TRBV28 to TRBJ1-6, with 9 bases lining up with TRBD1. There are 15 residues in the CDR3. The germline gives CDR1 MDHEN, CDR2 SYDVKM. Trimming removed 6 bases from V and 5 bases from J; junction bases left unmatched: 5. The CDR3: CASRKGQGNNSPLHF. The CDR3 DNA is TGTGCCAGCAGAAAGGGACAGGGCAATAATTCACCCCTCCACTTT. The variable domain in full, completed from reference TRBV28 and TRBJ1-6, reads DVKVTQSSRYLVKRTGEKVFLECVQDMDHENMFWYRQDPGLGLRLIYFSYDVKMKEKGDIPEGYSVSREKKERFSLILESASTNQTSMYLCASRKGQGNNSPLHFGNGTRLTVT.

This sequence joins TRBV2 and TRBJ2-2; weak D call: TRBD2 (5 bases). Germline V gene data show CDR1 as SNHLY and CDR2 as FYNNEI. V lost 11 bases to trimming and J lost 7 bases, with 14 bases between them. The CDR3 loop spans 12 amino acids. DNA of the CDR3: TGTGCCGGCCGGGGATGGGGCGGGGAGCTGTTTTTT. The encoded protein is CAGRGWGGELFF.

The rearrangement uses TRBV10-2 and TRBJ1-3, with 9 bases identical to TRBD1. Germline CDR1 WSHSY, CDR2 SAAADI. V lost 3 bases to trimming and J lost 4 bases; unmatched junction nucleotides: 4. This CDR3 spans 15 amino acids. CDR3 in amino acids: CASSDDRGRGNTIYF. Written as DNA, the CDR3 is TGCGCCAGCAGTGACGACAGGGGGAGAGGAAACACCATATATTTT.

This clone was picked up a small number of times. The chain uses TRBV6-5 and TRBJ1-3; D is undetermined. Germline loops: CDR1 MNHEY, CDR2 SVGAGI. V was clipped by 8 bases and J by 4 bases, with 9 bases between them. This CDR3 is built from 12 residues. CDR3: CASRSGGNTIYF. The CDR3 DNA follows: TGTGCCAGCCGGTCAGGAGGAAACACCATATATTTT.

The gene calls are TRBV4-2 and TRBJ2-1; D uncertain. Per the germline V gene, CDR1 is LGHNA and CDR2 is YNFKEQ. V lost 0 bases and J lost 8, with 8 bases in between. CDR3 length: 13 residues. The CDR3 sequence: CASSQEFVDEQFF. CDR3 nucleotides: TGTGCCAGCAGCCAAGAGTTTGTAGATGAGCAGTTCTTC.

The chain combines TRBV9 with TRBJ2-1, with 11 positions matching TRBD2. The CDR3 length is 15 residues. The V and J ends lost 3 bases and 9 bases, in that order; junction bases with no gene match: 8. From germline, CDR1 is SGDLS and CDR2 YYNGEE. CDR3 protein: CASSAPSGGLGEQFF. The DNA for the CDR3 is TGTGCCAGCAGCGCGCCTAGCGGGGGGTTGGGTGAGCAGTTCTTC.

The rearrangement links TRBV10-3 to TRBJ1-6, with TRBD1 matching over 7 bases. Germline loops: CDR1 ENHRY, CDR2 SYGVKD. The CDR3 totals 13 residues. V gave up 10 bases and J gave up 4 bases; unmatched junction bases: 4. In nucleotides, the CDR3 is TGTGCCAGTCGGACAGGTTATAATTCACCCCTCCACTTT. Amino acid sequence: CASRTGYNSPLHF.

This clone was counted only a few times. The chain combines TRBV6-1 with TRBJ1-6; 7 nucleotides agree with TRBD1. Looked up from germline, CDR1 is MNHNS and CDR2 is SASEGT. Germline trimming cut 9 bases from V and 9 bases from J; bases unmatched to any gene: 8. This CDR3 is 13 amino acids long. The CDR3 DNA reads as TGTGCCAGTAGGGCCAGGGACAGTTCACCCCTCCACTTT. Its protein is CASRARDSSPLHF.

V usage is TRBV27 and J usage is TRBJ1-1; D is unclear. Germline loops: CDR1 MNHEY, CDR2 SMNVEV (reference sequence). V lost 5 bases and J lost 2, with 9 bases in between. There are 13 residues in the CDR3. The CDR3 sequence is CASSPRSNTEAFF. The DNA for the CDR3 is TGTGCCAGCAGTCCGAGGAGTAACACTGAAGCTTTCTTT.

The V call is TRBV19, the J call TRBJ2-1; TRBD1 agrees at 9 bases. The V gene's germline CDR1 is LNHDA and CDR2 SQIVND (reference sequence). The length of the CDR3 is 16 residues. The trim removed 7 bases at V and 2 bases at J, leaving 9 bases unmatched. CDR3 nucleotides: TGTGCCAGTACTAGGGCGGGACAGGGCCCCTACAATGAGCAGTTCTTC. This codes for CASTRAGQGPYNEQFF.

The chain links TRBV10-3 to TRBJ1-6, with 8 bases lining up with TRBD1. J gave up 7 bases and V 3 bases, and 8 bases lay outside the gene matches. Germline V CDR1 and CDR2: ENHRY, SYGVKD. This CDR3 is 16 amino acids long. The CDR3 loop is CAISDYGQGTNSPLHF. The DNA of the CDR3 is TGTGCCATCAGTGATTACGGACAGGGTACAAATTCACCCCTCCACTTT.